Shown below are 30 T cell receptor beta chains from a single sample sequenced in a study of T-cell memory formation after mild COVID-19. TCRdb analysed the 5' RACE reads with MiXCR anew, one entry per CDR3 protein. The repertoire includes about 470,000 distinct CDR3 sequences, 18% of them detected once, and 9% to 15% sits in the top ten. Sequencing was performed on PBMCs or a T cell subset sorted from them (not recorded which). Receptors were obtained from an adult woman who had mild COVID-19 (a few samples of this study predate the infection). Cell type and time point are not known.

The rearrangement links TRBV7-8 to TRBJ2-7, with D perhaps TRBD2 (5 bases). The CDR3 is 12 amino acids. The germline CDR1 and CDR2 sequences are SGHVS and FQNEAQ. The V and J ends lost 11 bases and 7 bases respectively, with 18 bases between them. The CDR3 sequence is CALAGPSLEQYF. The CDR3 bases are TGTGCCCTAGCTGGCCCCTCCTTGGAGCAGTACTTC.

The V call is TRBV27, the J call TRBJ1-5, with 9 bases that match TRBD1. The CDR3 consists of 16 residues. CDR1 is MNHEY, CDR2 SMNVEV, per germline (reference sequence). V lost 6 bases and J lost 0; bases outside the gene matches: 6. The CDR3 nucleotides read TGTGCCAGCAGGGGACAGGGACCTAATAGCAATCAGCCCCAGCATTTT. Its protein product is CASRGQGPNSNQPQHF.

This clonotype is a singleton in its sample. At one of its ends the junction is not consistent with the germline gene, which may arise from a read error. This chain links TRBV30 with TRBJ2-1; 7 nucleotides line up with TRBD1. Germline V CDR1 and CDR2: GTSNPN, SVGIG (reference sequence). The CDR3 is 12 residues long. As DNA, the CDR3 is TGTGCCTGGAGTGGACTGGGACGGACAGGAATCTTC. This sequence encodes CAWSGLGRTGIF.

V and J are TRBV19 and TRBJ1-2; D gene unclear. Deletions cut 5 bases from V and 2 bases from J, with 9 bases between. The CDR3 is 13 amino acids. Per the germline V gene, CDR1 is LNHDA and CDR2 is SQIVND (reference sequence). The CDR3 here is CASSVGRNYGYTF. For the CDR3, the DNA is TGTGCCAGTAGTGTGGGCCGGAACTATGGCTACACCTTC.

This clonotype has just a few counts. V and J are TRBV29-1 and TRBJ2-2; D not resolved. The germline V gene has CDR1 SQVTM and CDR2 ANQGSEA. The CDR3 runs 11 residues. V dropped 5 bases and J dropped 3 bases, with 4 bases sitting between them. The DNA for the CDR3 is TGCAGCGTTATGTACACCGGGGAGCTGTTTTTT. Translating gives CSVMYTGELFF.

The rearrangement links TRBV29-1 to TRBJ2-5; TRBD2 matches 9 bases. The V gene's germline CDR1 is SQVTM and CDR2 ANQGSEA. After removal of 7 bases from V and 4 bases from J, the junction contained 1 base not matched to a gene. The CDR3 has 11 amino acids. The CDR3 loop reads CSGGGGETQYF. CDR3 coding DNA: TGCAGCGGCGGGGGGGGAGAGACCCAGTACTTC. Using reference TRBV29-1 and TRBJ2-5 for the parts outside the CDR3, the full variable domain is SAVISQKPSRDICQRGTSLTIQCQVDSQVTMMFWYRQQPGQSLTLIATANQGSEATYESGFVIDKFPISRPNLTFSTLTVSNMSPEDSSIYLCSGGGGETQYFGPGTRLLVL.

This clonotype was observed many times. This chain uses TRBV5-1 with TRBJ1-1, with 7 bases fitting TRBD1. The CDR3 length is 11 residues. J lost 8 bases, V lost 2 bases, and 0 bases had no gene match. The germline V gene encodes CDR1 SGHRS and CDR2 YFSETQ. CDR3 DNA sequence: TGCGCCAGCAGCTTAGGGGGCGAAGCTTTCTTT. It encodes CASSLGGEAFF.

This clonotype was seen only a few times. The chain is built from TRBV20-1 and TRBJ2-3; 7 bases match TRBD1. The CDR3 is 14 residues long. Germline CDR1 and CDR2: DFQATT and SNEGSKA (reference sequence). V shed 6 bases, J shed 0 bases, and the junction held 6 bases outside the gene matches. The DNA of the CDR3 is TGCAGTGCCCCGGACAGGCGAAGCACAGATACGCAGTATTTT. It yields the protein CSAPDRRSTDTQYF.

The CDR3, as DNA: TGCGCCAGCAGCTTGATTGGCAGTGGGAACACTGAAGCTTTCTTT. Translated, it gives CASSLIGSGNTEAFF. This chain connects TRBV5-1 to TRBJ1-1; D is unclear. Germline V gene data show CDR1 as SGHRS and CDR2 as YFSETQ. Trimming took 1 base from V and 1 from J, leaving 11 bases between them. CDR3 size: 15 residues.

There are a few counts of this clonotype. The rearrangement uses TRBV30 and TRBJ2-7; 9 nucleotides match TRBD1. The junction had 8 bases not matched to a gene; V was cut back by 6 bases and J by 2 bases. This CDR3 region has 14 residues. Germline CDR1 is GTSNPN and CDR2 is SVGIG (reference sequence). The CDR3 spells CACARRDRAYEQYF. CDR3 DNA: TGTGCCTGCGCCCGCAGGGACAGGGCCTACGAGCAGTACTTC.

In its sample, this clonotype was seen a few times. This chain links TRBV2 with TRBJ2-1; possible D gene TRBD1, 5 bases. Germline CDR1 reads SNHLY; CDR2 reads FYNNEI. Deletions cut 5 bases from V and 6 bases from J, with 14 bases between. CDR3 length: 14 residues. CDR3 sequence: CASSPGQGVNEQFF. In DNA form, the CDR3 reads TGTGCCAGCAGTCCGGGCCAAGGGGTCAATGAGCAGTTCTTC.

This clonotype was counted only a few times. The J gene is TRBJ2-3, the V gene TRBV29-1; D is uncertain. V lost 5 bases, J lost 4 bases, and 10 bases lay in between. Germline CDR1 and CDR2: SQVTM and ANQGSEA. There are 12 residues in the CDR3. CDR3 DNA sequence: TGCAGCGTTAGGACCCCGGCAGATACGCAGTATTTT. It codes for CSVRTPADTQYF.

This clonotype was seen only a few times. The chain joins TRBV7-2 to TRBJ2-3, with 12 nucleotides matching TRBD1. From germline, CDR1 is SGHTA and CDR2 FQGNSA. The length of the CDR3 is 15 residues. Germline trimming cut 5 bases from V and 4 bases from J; bases unmatched to any gene: 4. The CDR3 nucleotides are TGTGCCAGCAGCCGGGGACAGGGGGCCCCAGATACGCAGTATTTT. This gives the protein CASSRGQGAPDTQYF.

The V call is TRBV4-1, the J call TRBJ1-3; no firm D call. CDR3 length: 16 amino acids. Trimming removed 2 bases at V and 1 base at J, with 12 bases between. Germline V CDR1 and CDR2: MGHRA, YSYEKL. CDR3: CASSQPFRRSGNTIYF. CDR3 bases: TGCGCCAGCAGCCAACCCTTCCGGAGGTCTGGAAACACCATATATTTT.

This chain uses TRBV9 with TRBJ2-4, with D maybe TRBD2 (5 bases). There are 15 residues in the CDR3. Trimming took 1 base from V and 0 from J, leaving 8 bases between them. Germline V gives CDR1 SGDLS, CDR2 YYNGEE. DNA for the CDR3: TGTGCCAGCAGCGTAACCGGACTAGCCAAAAACATTCAGTACTTC. Protein sequence: CASSVTGLAKNIQYF.

The sample holds a few counts of this clonotype. V and J are TRBV4-3 and TRBJ2-3; 12 positions agree with TRBD2. After removal of 1 base from V and 7 bases from J, the junction contained 3 bases not matched to a gene. Per the germline V gene, CDR1 is LGHNA and CDR2 is YSLEER. The CDR3 consists of 15 residues. CDR3 nucleotides: TGCGCCAGCAGCCAAGGACTAGCGGGAGTGTATACGCAGTATTTT. It is translated as CASSQGLAGVYTQYF.

The rearrangement links TRBV12-3 or TRBV12-4 to TRBJ1-6; the match to TRBD1 covers 7 bases. The CDR3 totals 14 residues. V shed 6 bases, J shed 5 bases, and the junction held 4 bases outside the gene matches. The CDR3 is CASRGTDNNSPLHF. The DNA for the CDR3 is TGTGCCAGCAGGGGGACAGATAATAATTCACCCCTCCACTTT.

In this sample, this clonotype turned up a few times. The J gene is TRBJ2-5, the V gene TRBV6-2 or TRBV6-3; D assignment may be TRBD1 or TRBD2 (5 bases each). Germline CDR1 reads MNHEY; CDR2 reads SVGEGT. The CDR3 extends over 12 amino acids. V lost 10 bases and J lost 9, with 18 bases in between. The CDR3 sequence: CAIRAAGAAQYF. The CDR3 region has the DNA TGTGCCATCAGAGCGGCCGGGGCGGCCCAGTACTTC.

The J gene is TRBJ2-2, the V gene TRBV4-3; tentatively, D is TRBD1 or TRBD2 (5 bases each). The length of the CDR3 is 15 residues. CDR1 LGHNA and CDR2 YSLEER come from the germline V gene. The V and J ends lost 4 bases and 5 bases respectively, with 14 bases between them. The CDR3 sequence is CASSPGRDGTGELFF. CDR3 nucleotide sequence: TGCGCCAGCAGCCCAGGCCGGGACGGTACCGGGGAGCTGTTTTTT.

The chain is built from TRBV4-1 and TRBJ2-3; 11 bases are shared with TRBD2. The CDR3 extends over 16 amino acids. Germline loops: CDR1 MGHRA, CDR2 YSYEKL. V gave up 1 base and J gave up 4 bases; unmatched junction bases: 4. In nucleotides, the CDR3 is TGCGCCAGCAGCCAAGCATTTAGCGGGGGGGCAGATACGCAGTATTTT. Amino acid sequence: CASSQAFSGGADTQYF.

This clonotype was seen a few times. The chain recombines TRBV5-5 with TRBJ2-5; 7 bases match TRBD2. Trimming took 1 base from V and 0 from J; bases not matched to a gene: 15. The V gene's germline CDR1 is SGHKS and CDR2 YYEKEE (reference sequence). This CDR3 has 19 residues. Written as DNA, the CDR3 is TGTGCCAGCAGCTTGAAGTCGGGAGTAGCGGGTGCGTACCAAGAGACCCAGTACTTC. Its protein is CASSLKSGVAGAYQETQYF.

In its sample, this clonotype was seen many times. The chain links TRBV7-2 to TRBJ2-1, with TRBD2 matching 8 bases. Losses at the gene ends were 10 bases for V and 8 bases for J; bases not matched to a gene: 7. The germline CDR1 and CDR2 sequences are SGHTA and FQGNSA. The CDR3 consists of 12 residues. CDR3 region: CAKLGGAYEQFF. The DNA of the CDR3 is TGTGCCAAACTCGGGGGGGCCTATGAGCAGTTCTTC.

Written as DNA, the CDR3 is TGCAGTGCTAGAGACATCGGGGCCGTAGGACTAGGTATTGGTGAGCAGTTCTTC. Encoded protein: CSARDIGAVGLGIGEQFF. The chain couples TRBV20-1 to TRBJ2-1; TRBD2 matches at 7 bases. The CDR3 is 18 amino acids. Germline CDR1 DFQATT, CDR2 SNEGSKA (reference sequence). Trimming took 0 bases from V and 9 from J; bases not matched to a gene: 20.

This clonotype has ten or more counts. J is TRBJ2-2 and V is TRBV18; TRBD1 agrees at 8 bases. CDR1 and CDR2 from the germline V gene are KGHSH and LQKENI. Trimming took 5 bases from V and 0 from J; bases not matched to a gene: 2. This CDR3 has 15 amino acids. The chain's CDR3 is CASSADRANTGELFF. The CDR3 DNA reads TGTGCCAGCTCAGCGGACAGGGCGAACACCGGGGAGCTGTTTTTT.

This clonotype was recorded at least ten times. The genes are TRBV24-1 and TRBJ2-1; D is ambiguous. Germline CDR1 is KGHDR and CDR2 is SFDVKD. This CDR3 is built from 14 residues. V was trimmed by 9 bases and J by 5 bases, leaving 16 bases between them. CDR3 nucleotide sequence: TGTGCCACCTCGAAAGAACTGGGGAACAATGAGCAGTTCTTC. This translates into CATSKELGNNEQFF.

This clonotype appeared a few times. CDR3 bases: TGTGCCAGCAGTCGACAGAAACCTTACAATGAGCAGTTCTTC. Its protein is CASSRQKPYNEQFF. J is TRBJ2-1 and V is TRBV7-9; D may be TRBD1 (5 bases). CDR1 and CDR2 from the germline V gene are SEHNR and FQNEAQ (reference sequence). The CDR3 sequence is 14 residues long. The ends were cut back, 6 bases at V and 4 bases at J, with 13 bases in the middle.

The chain combines TRBV30 with TRBJ2-5; either TRBD1 or TRBD2 may supply D (5 bases each). This CDR3 contains 14 residues. Trimming took off 2 bases at V and 1 base at J, with 11 bases between the two ends. Germline lookup yields CDR1 GTSNPN and CDR2 SVGIG (reference sequence). The CDR3 here is CAWSPRDRQETQYF. CDR3 DNA: TGTGCCTGGAGTCCCCGGGACCGCCAAGAGACCCAGTACTTC.

Here the CDR3 DNA reads TGTGCCAGCAGCGAGGCTGACAGCGCAGATACGCAGTATTTT. It yields the protein CASSEADSADTQYF. The chain is built from TRBV9 and TRBJ2-3; weak D call: TRBD1 (5 bases). From germline, CDR1 is SGDLS and CDR2 YYNGEE. This CDR3 has 14 amino acids. Trimming took 3 bases from V and 4 from J, leaving 12 bases between them.

The V call is TRBV28, the J call TRBJ2-1, with TRBD1 matching over 10 bases. In germline, CDR1 is MDHEN, CDR2 SYDVKM. This CDR3 is 14 amino acids long. V was pared by 6 bases and J by 2 bases, with 1 base of the junction left unmatched. In nucleotides, the CDR3 is TGTGCCAGCAGGGGACAGGGGACCTACAATGAGCAGTTCTTC. Protein: CASRGQGTYNEQFF.

This clonotype was counted only a few times. The chain combines TRBV4-2 with TRBJ2-2, with D possibly being TRBD1 (5 bases). Trimming left V 2 bases short and J 6 bases short, with 10 bases between. The CDR3 spans 14 residues. CDR1 is LGHNA, CDR2 YNFKEQ, per germline. The CDR3 DNA follows: TGTGCCAGCAGCCAAAGAAGGGGCGCCGGGGAGCTGTTTTTT. Translated: CASSQRRGAGELFF.